Listed below are T cell receptor beta chains from one sample, sequenced in a study of CD8+ T cells in alopecia areata. Libraries were prepared by immunoSEQ multiplex PCR; TCRdb keeps only in-frame clonotypes and omits some of them. The table lists some 99,000 clones, around 44% of them singletons. Sequenced material: CD4+ T cells sorted from blood. These receptors came from a human donor with alopecia areata. Both conserved end residues are part of each CDR3.

v_call,j_call,cdr3_aa
TRBV29-1,TRBJ2-1,CSVGQVSYNEQFF
TRBV6-5,TRBJ1-2,CASRMGTAAGYTF
TRBV29-1,TRBJ2-3,CSDWGVTDTQYF
TRBV15,TRBJ2-7,CATSRSRSSYEQYF
TRBV28,TRBJ2-5,CASSLSGSRETQYF
TRBV28,TRBJ2-5,CASRTSLGETQYF
TRBV29-1,TRBJ2-7,CSVEDQGTAYEQYF
TRBV5-8,TRBJ2-1,CASSPYKGEQFF
TRBV11-2,TRBJ2-7,CASSRTGTGTPSEQYF
TRBV6-5,TRBJ1-5,CASSYSRAGVVQPQHF
TRBV30,TRBJ1-1,CASGHLNTEAFF
TRBV2,TRBJ2-5,CASSGTGSETQYF
TRBV29-1,TRBJ2-3,CSVELSQRGTQYF
TRBV30,TRBJ2-5,CAWSVRQGGETQYF
TRBV30,TRBJ2-7,CAGSRDTYEQYF
TRBV9,TRBJ2-4,CASSVAWVLNIQYF
TRBV29-1,TRBJ2-7,CSVGEPRQGYEQYF
TRBV7-2,TRBJ2-1,CASSLTGILYNEQFF
TRBV29-1,TRBJ2-6,CSVGAGASGANVLTF
TRBV19,TRBJ2-1,CASSPPGQGRRAQFF
TRBV7-2,TRBJ2-5,CASSFFLLGWGAQYF
TRBV6-5,TRBJ2-1,CASSYFPEGYEQFF
TRBV29-1,TRBJ2-3,CSGSMRGRGTDTQYF
TRBV29-1,TRBJ2-6,CSVSVQANVLTF
TRBV29-1,TRBJ2-5,CSVSPQGAYLETQYF
TRBV7-2,TRBJ2-7,CASSSQGYEQYF
TRBV6-5,TRBJ2-7,CASSRGQGTYEQYF
TRBV4-3,TRBJ2-5,CASSHSGTRETQYF
TRBV6-5,TRBJ1-2,CASSSTGEGYGYTF
TRBV29-1,TRBJ1-2,CSVAGHYGYTF
TRBV7-9,TRBJ2-5,CASSALLGQETQYF
TRBV5-6,TRBJ1-3,CASTTLVTSGNTIYF
TRBV29-1,TRBJ2-7,CSAGTSAYEQYF
TRBV5-1,TRBJ2-3,CASSLEQLRDTQYF
TRBV30,TRBJ2-3,CAWSVGLGRDTQYF
TRBV29-1,TRBJ2-3,CSVVGRLASTDTQYF
TRBV5-8,TRBJ2-1,CASRTSGVNEQFF
TRBV7-9,TRBJ2-3,CASHKTGRDTQYF
TRBV5-1,TRBJ2-7,CASRGISEQYF
TRBV29-1,TRBJ1-1,CSVGRFMNTEAFF
TRBV5-1,TRBJ1-1,CASTGGGTEAFF
TRBV20-1,TRBJ2-1,CSANRDNEQFF
TRBV29-1,TRBJ1-2,CSVDGEWVRYTF
TRBV28,TRBJ2-7,CAARAGAFSPYEQYF
TRBV30,TRBJ1-1,CAWSRQGKTEAFF
TRBV28,TRBJ2-3,CASSPPSGGAATQYF
TRBV14,TRBJ2-1,CASSPTSGGYNEQFF
TRBV30,TRBJ2-7,CAWTPGGPNYEQYF
TRBV30,TRBJ2-7,CAWSVPPGTYEQYF
TRBV29-1,TRBJ2-5,CSARGLRLWSAQYF
TRBV5-1,TRBJ2-4,CASSLDAGAKNIQYF
TRBV29-1,TRBJ2-7,CSVDWQGAGEQYF